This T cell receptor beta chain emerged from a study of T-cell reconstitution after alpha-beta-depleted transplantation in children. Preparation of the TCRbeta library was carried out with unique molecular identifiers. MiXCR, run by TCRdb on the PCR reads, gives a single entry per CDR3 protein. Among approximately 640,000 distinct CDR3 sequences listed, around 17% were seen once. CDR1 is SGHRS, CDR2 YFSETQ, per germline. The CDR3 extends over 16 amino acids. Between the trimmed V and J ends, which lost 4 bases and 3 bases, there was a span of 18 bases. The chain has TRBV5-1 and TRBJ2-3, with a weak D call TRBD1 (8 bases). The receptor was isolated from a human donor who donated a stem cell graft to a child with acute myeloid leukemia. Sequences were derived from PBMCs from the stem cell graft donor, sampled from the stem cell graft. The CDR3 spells CASSHQRDRRTDTQYF. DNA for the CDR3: TGCGCCAGCAGCCACCAGCGGGACAGGCGGACAGATACGCAGTATTTT.